This T cell receptor beta chain was sequenced in a study of blood T cell repertoires in COVID-19. About the study: Acute-phase and convalescent COVID-19 samples originated in the United States, Italy and Spain.

Germline V gene sequence: CDR1 LNHDA, CDR2 SQIVND (reference sequence). CDR3 length: 15 amino acids. J was trimmed by 3 bases and V by 9 bases; bases with no gene match: 5. Under the authors' procedure: From reference gene primer amplification, estimates of nucleated cell counts were derived. Using immunoSEQ multiplex PCR, the repertoire was profiled, and TCRdb retains in-frame clones only, with some absent. V and J calls and clone size are given by that table; D and trimming were obtained from the DNA. The sample lists 70,000 or so clones; approximately 80% were seen once. The TCR was taken from a human donor in a cohort sampled during active COVID-19. The material sequenced was peripheral blood. The V and J genes are TRBV19 and TRBJ2-2, with 12 positions matching TRBD2. CDR3 coding DNA: TGTGCCAGCGACCCTAGCGGGAGGGACACCGGGGAGCTGTTTTTT. Its translation is CASDPSGRDTGELFF.